The present TCR beta chain was sequenced within a study of blood T cell repertoires in COVID-19. Clones were sequenced by immunoSEQ multiplex PCR, and TCRdb holds only the in-frame ones, with some missing. The profile shows roughly 250,000 clones, around 85% of them singletons. J lost 3 bases, V lost 5 bases, and 5 bases had no gene match. The CDR3 runs to 14 residues. Germline lookup yields CDR1 KGHSH and CDR2 LQKENI. The sequenced material came from peripheral blood. The clonotype originates from a woman of 80 years or more with acute or convalescent COVID-19. The V call is TRBV18, the J call TRBJ1-1; 8 bases line up with TRBD1. CDR3 in DNA: TGTGCCAGCTCAACGTCGACAGGGGACACTGAAGCTTTCTTT. Protein: CASSTSTGDTEAFF.